Shown below are 28 T cell receptor beta chains from a single sample sequenced in a study of CD8+ T cells in alopecia areata. cDNA serving as the sequencing template came from extracted, reverse transcribed RNA. Data came from immunoSEQ multiplex PCR; TCRdb stores just in-frame clones and leaves some out. The sample holds some 200,000 clones, 45% to 75% seen once. This sample's treatment: oral pan-JAK inhibitor, 5-10 mg twice daily. Sample: CD4+ T cells sorted from blood, taken at week 4, from a patient treated with tofacitinib. Receptor source: a human donor with alopecia areata.

A single count supports this clone. The rearrangement links TRBV20-1 to TRBJ1-2, with D perhaps matching TRBD1 (6 bases). Germline CDR1 is DFQATT and CDR2 is SNEGSKA (reference sequence). The CDR3 contains 11 residues. Trimming cost V 5 bases and J 7 bases, with 11 bases left between them. CDR3 sequence: CSALQGGGYTF. The CDR3 region has the DNA TGCAGTGCTCTACAGGGTGGTGGCTACACCTTC.

This clone has more than one count but fewer than ten. The rearrangement links TRBV25-1 to TRBJ2-5; a weak D match, TRBD1 (5 bases). The V end lost 5 bases, the J end lost 2 bases, and 9 bases lay between the germline ends. This CDR3 is 13 amino acids long. CDR1 and CDR2 (germline): MGHDK, SYGVNS. Here the CDR3 reads CASSYDRQETQYF. The CDR3 bases are TGTGCCAGCAGTTACGACAGACAAGAGACCCAGTACTTC.

In this sample, this clone turned up a few times. Within the sample, other DNA sequences also encode this same CDR3. The J gene is TRBJ1-1, the V gene TRBV29-1; possibly TRBD1 for D (5 bases). This CDR3 is 13 amino acids long. CDR1 and CDR2 (germline): SQVTM, ANQGSEA. Trimming cost V 6 bases and J 0 bases, with 11 bases left between them. The CDR3 spells CSVGGRMNTEAFF. In DNA form, the CDR3 reads TGCAGCGTGGGGGGACGTATGAACACTGAAGCTTTCTTT. Full variable domain (missing parts from reference TRBV29-1 and TRBJ1-1): SAVISQKPSRDICQRGTSLTIQCQVDSQVTMMFWYRQQPGQSLTLIATANQGSEATYESGFVIDKFPISRPNLTFSTLTVSNMSPEDSSIYLCSVGGRMNTEAFFGQGTRLTVV.

This clone was observed at least ten times. This chain uses TRBV7-9 with TRBJ1-2, with D perhaps TRBD1 (6 bases). Trimming took 6 bases from V and 3 from J, leaving 20 bases between them. The CDR3 consists of 16 residues. Germline-derived CDR1 and CDR2 are SEHNR and FQNEAQ (reference sequence). The CDR3 coding sequence is TGTGCCAGCAGATCCCGGTCGGGGGCAGAGGACTATGGCTACACCTTC. Translated, it gives CASRSRSGAEDYGYTF. The entire variable domain, with the rest obtained from reference TRBV7-9 and TRBJ1-2, is as follows: DTGVSQNPRHKITKRGQNVTFRCDPISEHNRLYWYRQTLGQGPEFLTYFQNEAQLEKSRLLSDRFSAERPKGSFSTLEIQRTEQGDSAMYLCASRSRSGAEDYGYTFGSGTRLTVV.

This clone was found a few times. J is TRBJ2-2 and V is TRBV19; the D is unclear. The V gene lost 8 bases and the J gene lost 1 base, with 8 bases spanning the gap. The CDR3 is 13 residues long. Germline assignment: CDR1 LNHDA and CDR2 SQIVND (reference sequence). The chain's CDR3 is CASGRQNTGELFF. CDR3 in DNA: TGTGCCAGTGGGCGTCAGAACACCGGGGAGCTGTTTTTT. Supplemented by reference TRBV19 and TRBJ2-2, the full variable domain reads DGGITQSPKYLFRKEGQNVTLSCEQNLNHDAMYWYRQDPGQGLRLIYYSQIVNDFQKGDIAEGYSVSREKKESFPLTVTSAQKNPTAFYLCASGRQNTGELFFGEGSRLTVL.

V usage is TRBV25-1 and J usage is TRBJ1-2; D gene uncertain. The CDR3 runs to 13 residues. Trimming removed 2 bases at V and 2 bases at J, with 6 bases between. Germline lookup yields CDR1 MGHDK and CDR2 SYGVNS. In nucleotides, the CDR3 is TGTGCCAGCAGTGAACAGCCGAACTATGGCTACACCTTC. Protein: CASSEQPNYGYTF.

This clone was seen just once. This chain uses TRBV7-9 with TRBJ1-5; D call uncertain. Trimming removed 5 bases at V and 2 bases at J, with 16 bases between. Germline CDR1 and CDR2: SEHNR and FQNEAQ (reference sequence). This CDR3 comprises 16 residues. The CDR3 loop is CASSTQKDNRNQPQHF. The CDR3, as DNA: TGTGCCAGCAGCACCCAGAAGGATAATCGCAATCAGCCCCAGCATTTT.

The chain couples TRBV11-2 to TRBJ2-3, with D perhaps being TRBD1 or TRBD2 (5 bases each). The V end was cut by 5 bases, the J end by 1 base, with 10 bases between. This CDR3 region has 14 residues. Germline assignment: CDR1 SGHAT and CDR2 FQNNGV. CDR3 in amino acids: CASSPGARTDTQYF. CDR3 DNA: TGTGCCAGCAGCCCCGGGGCCCGCACAGATACGCAGTATTTT.

The count of this clone is one. The V and J genes are TRBV5-1 and TRBJ2-2; perhaps TRBD1 as D (6 bases). This CDR3 has 15 amino acids. The V and J ends lost 6 bases and 2 bases respectively, with 14 bases between them. Germline V gene sequence: CDR1 SGHRS, CDR2 YFSETQ. The CDR3 DNA reads TGCGCCAGCAACCCAATACAGGGTAACACCGGGGAGCTGTTTTTT. As protein: CASNPIQGNTGELFF.

J is TRBJ2-4 and V is TRBV11-2; 10 bases map to TRBD1. With V trimmed by 5 bases and J by 0 bases, 10 bases remained unmatched. Germline CDR1 and CDR2: SGHAT and FQNNGV. This CDR3 comprises 18 residues. The CDR3 nucleotides are TGTGCCAGCAGCGACCGGGACAGGGGTTTTATAGCCAAAAACATTCAGTACTTC. As protein: CASSDRDRGFIAKNIQYF. Drawing the rest from reference TRBV11-2 and TRBJ2-4, the complete variable domain is EAGVAQSPRYKIIEKRQSVAFWCNPISGHATLYWYQQILGQGPKLLIQFQNNGVVDDSQLPKDRFSAERLKGVDSTLKIQPAKLEDSAVYLCASSDRDRGFIAKNIQYFGAGTRLSVL.

This clone has just one count. The chain recombines TRBV7-9 with TRBJ2-3; no clear D. V shed 10 bases and J shed 6 bases, with 14 bases lying between them. Germline CDR1 SEHNR, CDR2 FQNEAQ (reference sequence). This CDR3 is 12 amino acids long. CDR3 sequence (DNA): TGTGCCATTGGGCTCGCCCGGGATACGCAGTATTTT. It specifies CAIGLARDTQYF.

The chain employs TRBV29-1 and TRBJ2-1, with unresolved D. V was clipped by 4 bases and J by 6 bases, with 7 bases between them. CDR3 length: 11 residues. Germline-derived CDR1 and CDR2 are SQVTM and ANQGSEA. The CDR3 DNA reads as TGCAGCGTTGTATATGGCAATGAGCAGTTCTTC. Translating it yields CSVVYGNEQFF.

The rearrangement links TRBV7-2 to TRBJ1-6, with D possibly matching TRBD1 (5 bases). The germline V and J ends were trimmed by 3 bases and 10 bases, with 13 bases remaining between them. The CDR3 loop spans 14 amino acids. The germline V gene has CDR1 SGHTA and CDR2 FQGNSA. The DNA of the CDR3 is TGTGCCAGCAGCTTCCAGGGAGGGGAATCACCCCTCCACTTT. It specifies CASSFQGGESPLHF.

This chain joins TRBV4-1 and TRBJ2-3; TRBD2 might be the D (6 bases). Germline CDR1 MGHRA, CDR2 YSYEKL. Trimming cost V 2 bases and J 2 bases, with 11 bases left between them. The CDR3 spans 15 residues. The CDR3 protein is CASSQRLDITDTQYF. The CDR3 DNA sequence: TGCGCCAGCAGCCAACGACTAGACATCACAGATACGCAGTATTTT.

The V gene is TRBV4-1, the J gene TRBJ2-5; D may be TRBD1 (5 bases). V was trimmed by 1 base and J by 2 bases, leaving 11 bases between them. This CDR3 has 15 amino acids. Germline V gives CDR1 MGHRA, CDR2 YSYEKL. The DNA for the CDR3 is TGCGCCAGCAGCCAAGTGGTCAGGGCTCAAGAGACCCAGTACTTC. Protein sequence: CASSQVVRAQETQYF.

V and J are TRBV29-1 and TRBJ1-2; the match to TRBD1 covers 8 bases. Germline values: CDR1 SQVTM, CDR2 ANQGSEA. The CDR3 totals 13 residues. Unmatched junction bases numbered 2, after V lost 0 bases and J lost 5 bases. CDR3 nucleotide sequence: TGCAGCGTTGAAGAACGGACAGGGTATGGCTACACCTTC. It encodes CSVEERTGYGYTF.

V is TRBV7-8 and J is TRBJ1-2; D ambiguous. CDR1 is SGHVS and CDR2 is FQNEAQ in the germline V gene. Trimming took off 1 base at V and 0 bases at J, with 6 bases between the two ends. This CDR3 has 14 amino acids. The DNA for the CDR3 is TGTGCCAGCAGCTTAGGGGTTTCTAACTATGGCTACACCTTC. Protein product: CASSLGVSNYGYTF.

The chain uses TRBV23-1 and TRBJ2-5; no clear D. TRBV23-1 is flagged as an ORF with uncertain function. Deletions cut 7 bases from V and 1 base from J, with 16 bases between. The CDR3 totals 15 residues. The CDR3 bases are TGCGCCAGCAAGTTTAGTTCTGGCGGCCAAGAGACCCAGTACTTC. It codes for CASKFSSGGQETQYF.

The genes are TRBV5-1 and TRBJ2-5; possible D gene TRBD2, 7 bases. Germline CDR1 reads SGHRS; CDR2 reads YFSETQ. Trimming stripped 0 bases from V and 5 bases from J, with 14 bases between. The CDR3 sequence is 15 residues long. CDR3 in DNA: TGCGCCAGCAGCTTGGGGGCGGGGGCAGCGGAGACCCAGTACTTC. Translated: CASSLGAGAAETQYF.

This clone was recorded only once. This sequence joins TRBV25-1 and TRBJ1-4; no reliable D call. Looked up from germline, CDR1 is MGHDK and CDR2 is SYGVNS. The CDR3 totals 15 residues. Trimming cost V 2 bases and J 7 bases, with 14 bases left between them. This chain's CDR3 is CASSELGPGSEKLFF. CDR3 nucleotides: TGTGCCAGCAGTGAACTTGGTCCGGGGAGTGAAAAACTGTTTTTT.

This clone is a singleton in its sample. This chain links TRBV11-2 with TRBJ2-2; D uncertain. The V gene's germline CDR1 is SGHAT and CDR2 FQNNGV. The CDR3 totals 13 residues. The V gene lost 5 bases and the J gene lost 5 bases, with 9 bases spanning the gap. The CDR3 DNA follows: TGTGCCAGCAGCCCGGTTATAACCGGGGAGCTGTTTTTT. This gives the protein CASSPVITGELFF.

The chain carries TRBV29-1 and TRBJ2-5; perhaps D is TRBD1 or TRBD2 (5 bases each). The CDR3 is 13 residues long. Germline V CDR1 and CDR2: SQVTM, ANQGSEA. Trimming left V 8 bases short and J 3 bases short, with 16 bases between. This CDR3 reads CSPYRGGKETQYF. The CDR3 DNA reads as TGCAGCCCCTACCGTGGGGGTAAAGAGACCCAGTACTTC.

J is TRBJ2-1 and V is TRBV13; 11 positions agree with TRBD2. CDR1 PRHDT and CDR2 FYEKMQ come from the germline V gene (reference sequence). The V gene end was trimmed by 5 bases and the J gene end by 9 bases; junction bases not matched to a gene: 9. The CDR3 has 15 amino acids. The CDR3, as DNA: TGTGCCAGCAGCAGACTAGCGGGGCCCGCGATTGAGCAGTTCTTC. It is translated as CASSRLAGPAIEQFF. The whole variable domain, filled in from reference TRBV13 and TRBJ2-1, reads AAGVIQSPRHLIKEKRETATLKCYPIPRHDTVYWYQQGPGQDPQFLISFYEKMQSDKGSIPDRFSAQQFSDYHSELNMSSLELGDSALYFCASSRLAGPAIEQFFGPGTRLTVL.

The CDR3: CASSLGRPKGYEQYF. CDR3 coding DNA: TGTGCCAGCAGTCTCGGACGACCTAAGGGCTACGAGCAGTACTTC. The J gene is TRBJ2-7, the V gene TRBV28; D not certain. This CDR3 spans 15 amino acids. Per germline, CDR1 MDHEN and CDR2 SYDVKM. Between the trimmed V and J ends, which lost 5 bases and 3 bases, there was a span of 17 bases.

This clone was recorded once. CDR3 DNA: TGCGCCAGCAGCCTACCCTCCGGGATCGGAAATGAGCAGTTCTTC. Protein sequence: CASSLPSGIGNEQFF. The rearrangement joins TRBV5-1 to TRBJ2-1; D might be TRBD2 (5 bases). Germline CDR1 SGHRS, CDR2 YFSETQ. V lost 4 bases, J lost 7 bases, and 18 bases lay in between. The CDR3 totals 15 residues.

The rearrangement links TRBV30 to TRBJ2-2; unclear D gene. Germline CDR1 GTSNPN, CDR2 SVGIG (reference sequence). Trimming removed 1 base from V and 9 bases from J, with 6 bases in between. CDR3 length equals 11 residues. CDR3 in DNA: TGTGCCTGGAGTGCTATGCGGGAGCTGTTTTTT. It codes for CAWSAMRELFF. The full variable domain, in which reference TRBV30 and TRBJ2-2 provide the parts outside the CDR3, is SQTIHQWPATLVQPVGSPLSLECTVEGTSNPNLYWYRQAAGRGLQLLFYSVGIGQISSEVPQNLSASRPQDRQFILSSKKLLLSDSGFYLCAWSAMRELFFGEGSRLTVL.

The rearrangement uses TRBV2 and TRBJ2-6; 9 positions agree with TRBD1. The V segment lost 6 bases and the J segment 0 bases; nucleotides outside the gene matches: 6. Germline loops: CDR1 SNHLY, CDR2 FYNNEI. There are 17 residues in the CDR3. This CDR3 reads CASRETGGTSGANVLTF. CDR3 DNA sequence: TGTGCCAGCAGAGAGACAGGGGGGACCTCTGGGGCCAACGTCCTGACTTTC.

The chain combines TRBV6-5 with TRBJ1-2; D may be TRBD1 (5 bases). V lost 0 bases to trimming and J lost 0 bases, with 5 bases between them. The CDR3 runs to 14 residues. The germline gives CDR1 MNHEY, CDR2 SVGAGI. CDR3 in amino acids: CASSYSTANYGYTF. CDR3 DNA: TGTGCCAGCAGTTACTCGACAGCTAACTATGGCTACACCTTC.